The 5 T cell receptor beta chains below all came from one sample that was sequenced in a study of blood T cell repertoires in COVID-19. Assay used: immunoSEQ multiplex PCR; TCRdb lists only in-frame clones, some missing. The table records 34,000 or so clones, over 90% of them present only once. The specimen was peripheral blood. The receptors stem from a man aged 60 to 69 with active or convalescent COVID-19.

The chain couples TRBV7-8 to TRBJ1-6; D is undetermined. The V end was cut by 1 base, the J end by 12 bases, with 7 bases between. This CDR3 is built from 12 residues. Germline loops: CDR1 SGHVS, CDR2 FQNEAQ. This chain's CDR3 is CASSLVRGPLHF. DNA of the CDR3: TGTGCCAGCAGCTTAGTACGGGGACCCCTCCACTTT.

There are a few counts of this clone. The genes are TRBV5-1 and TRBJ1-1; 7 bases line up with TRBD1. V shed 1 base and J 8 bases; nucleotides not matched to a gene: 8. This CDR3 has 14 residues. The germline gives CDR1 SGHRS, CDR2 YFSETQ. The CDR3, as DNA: TGCGCCAGCAGCTTGATACCCACAGGGGAGGAAGCTTTCTTT. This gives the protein CASSLIPTGEEAFF. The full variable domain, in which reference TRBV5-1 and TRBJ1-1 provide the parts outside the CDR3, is KAGVTQTPRYLIKTRGQQVTLSCSPISGHRSVSWYQQTPGQGLQFLFEYFSETQRNKGNFPGRFSGRQFSNSRSEMNVSTLELGDSALYLCASSLIPTGEEAFFGQGTRLTVV.

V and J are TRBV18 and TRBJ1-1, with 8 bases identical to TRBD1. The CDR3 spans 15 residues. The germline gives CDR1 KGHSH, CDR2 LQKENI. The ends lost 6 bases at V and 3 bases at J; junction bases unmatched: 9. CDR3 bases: TGTGCCAGCTCTCTGGCAGGGGGCGCGGACACTGAAGCTTTCTTT. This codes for CASSLAGGADTEAFF.

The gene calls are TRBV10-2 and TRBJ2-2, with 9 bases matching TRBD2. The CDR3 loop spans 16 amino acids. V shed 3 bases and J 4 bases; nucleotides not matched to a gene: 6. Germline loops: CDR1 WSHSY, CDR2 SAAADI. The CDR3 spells CASSDGRGRATGELFF. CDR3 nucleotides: TGCGCCAGCAGTGATGGTCGCGGGAGGGCCACCGGGGAGCTGTTTTTT.

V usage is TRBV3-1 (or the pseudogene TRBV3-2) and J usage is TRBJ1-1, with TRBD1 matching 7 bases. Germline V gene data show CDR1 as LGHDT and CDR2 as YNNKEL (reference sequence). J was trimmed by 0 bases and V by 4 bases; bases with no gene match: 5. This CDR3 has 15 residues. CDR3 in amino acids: CASSRWTGMNTEAFF. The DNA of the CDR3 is TGTGCCAGCAGCCGTTGGACAGGCATGAACACTGAAGCTTTCTTT.